The 29 T cell receptor beta chains presented below share a single source sample, sequenced in a study of human CD8 memory T cell subsets (dated by TCRdb to 2020 to 2021). A Human TCR Profiling Kit was used to prepare UMI-labeled 5' RACE TCRbeta libraries. Clones were called with MiXCR by TCRdb after fastp trimmed the public reads at Q25, and only in-frame beta chains were retained. Every entry covers one CDR3 protein and lists the most common genes and DNA from its rows. The sample table holds about 7,900 distinct CDR3 sequences, of which 3.9% were seen once. The top ten clonotypes cover around a third of the sample. Sequenced input: CD8+ T cells from PBMCs. The receptors stem from a human donor in good health.

The chain uses TRBV3-1 and TRBJ2-1, with 9 nucleotides matching TRBD1. J lost 4 bases, V lost 6 bases, and 4 bases had no gene match. Germline lookup yields CDR1 LGHDT and CDR2 YNNKEL (reference sequence). The CDR3 is 14 residues long. For the CDR3, the DNA is TGTGCCAGCAGTAGACAGGGGGGGTACAATGAGCAGTTCTTC. Translated: CASSRQGGYNEQFF.

In its sample, this clonotype ranks as medium-sized. The J gene is TRBJ1-2, the V gene TRBV5-4, with unresolved D. Per the germline V gene, CDR1 is SGHNT and CDR2 is YYREEE (reference sequence). The V and J ends lost 4 bases and 4 bases respectively, with 17 bases between them. The length of the CDR3 is 15 residues. CDR3 amino acids: CASSLIGSGSYGYTF. CDR3 sequence (DNA): TGTGCCAGCAGCCTGATAGGTTCGGGGTCCTATGGCTACACCTTC. The complete variable domain, with remaining parts taken from reference TRBV5-4 and TRBJ1-2, reads ETGVTQSPTHLIKTRGQQVTLRCSSQSGHNTVSWYQQALGQGPQFIFQYYREEENGRGNFPPRFSGLQFPNYSSELNVNALELDDSALYLCASSLIGSGSYGYTFGSGTRLTVV.

This clonotype was found a few times. The J gene is TRBJ2-3, the V gene TRBV7-9, with D possibly being TRBD1 or TRBD2 (6 bases each). This CDR3 contains 16 residues. V was clipped by 5 bases and J by 3 bases, with 18 bases between them. CDR1 and CDR2 (germline): SEHNR, FQNEAQ (reference sequence). The CDR3 is CASSPTPGAGTDTQYF. In DNA, the CDR3 is TGTGCCAGCAGCCCTACCCCGGGGGCGGGGACAGATACGCAGTATTTT.

This clonotype has ten or more counts. The chain has TRBV7-7 and TRBJ1-1; D unclear. Trimming cost V 3 bases and J 0 bases, with 5 bases left between them. The V gene's germline CDR1 is SSHAT and CDR2 FNYEAQ (reference sequence). The CDR3 covers 13 residues. This CDR3 reads CASSFSLNTEAFF. In nucleotides, the CDR3 is TGTGCCAGCAGCTTTTCCTTGAACACTGAAGCTTTCTTT.

Many counts were recorded for this clonotype. V gene TRBV10-3 combines with J gene TRBJ1-1; D uncertain. Per germline, CDR1 ENHRY and CDR2 SYGVKD. The CDR3 is 12 residues long. V lost 3 bases and J 1 base, leaving 3 bases between the germline ends. CDR3 in amino acids: CAISDPNTEAFF. DNA of the CDR3: TGTGCCATCAGTGATCCGAACACTGAAGCTTTCTTT.

The sample holds a few counts of this clonotype. This sequence may be a read error, since a much larger clone differs from it by one base. This chain links TRBV4-1 with TRBJ1-1; D is ambiguous. Germline V CDR1 and CDR2: MGHRA, YSYEKL. The V end lost 1 base, the J end lost 3 bases, and 9 bases lay between the germline ends. This CDR3 has 14 amino acids. This chain's CDR3 is CASSQGWRYTEAFF. CDR3 bases: TGCGCCAGCAGCCAAGGGTGGCGGTACACTGAAGCTTTCTTT.

This clonotype was seen ten or more times. The rearrangement uses TRBV5-4 and TRBJ2-1; 9 bases agree with TRBD2. V lost 0 bases, J lost 10 bases, and 8 bases stayed unmatched. CDR3 length: 15 amino acids. Per germline, CDR1 SGHNT and CDR2 YYREEE (reference sequence). The CDR3, as DNA: TGTGCCAGCAGCTTGGTTGATAGCGGGGGAAGGGAGCAGTTCTTC. It codes for CASSLVDSGGREQFF.

This clonotype appeared a few times. This chain links TRBV7-2 with TRBJ2-3, with a tentative D call TRBD2 (6 bases). The germline V and J ends were trimmed by 1 base and 2 bases, with 10 bases remaining between them. This CDR3 is built from 15 residues. The germline V gene has CDR1 SGHTA and CDR2 FQGNSA. CDR3 in amino acids: CASSLVRGTTDTQYF. CDR3 DNA sequence: TGTGCCAGCAGCTTAGTTCGGGGGACCACAGATACGCAGTATTTT.

The chain uses TRBV20-1 and TRBJ2-1, with D perhaps matching TRBD1 or TRBD2 (5 bases each). V gave up 0 bases and J gave up 0 bases, with 12 bases separating them. This CDR3 region has 16 residues. CDR1 DFQATT and CDR2 SNEGSKA come from the germline V gene (reference sequence). The CDR3 bases are TGCAGTGCTAGAGATTCAACGGGACCCTCCTACAATGAGCAGTTCTTC. It codes for CSARDSTGPSYNEQFF.

This clonotype came up many times. CDR3 sequence (DNA): TGTGCCAGCAGCTATTCCGGGACCGTCTACGAGCAGTACTTC. Translating it yields CASSYSGTVYEQYF. The chain combines TRBV5-4 with TRBJ2-7; either TRBD1 or TRBD2 may fit D (5 bases each). Germline V gene lookup returns CDR1 SGHNT and CDR2 YYREEE (reference sequence). V lost 3 bases and J 3 bases, leaving 13 bases between the germline ends. This CDR3 contains 14 residues.

This clonotype occurred a few times. The CDR3 here is CASSLGDRGVDYNEQFF. The CDR3 coding sequence is TGTGCCAGCAGCTTAGGGGACAGGGGTGTTGACTACAATGAGCAGTTCTTC. V and J are TRBV7-8 and TRBJ2-1, with 10 nucleotides matching TRBD1. The CDR3 totals 17 residues. V lost 1 base and J lost 3; bases outside the gene matches: 6. Germline assignment: CDR1 SGHVS and CDR2 FQNEAQ.

This clonotype has at least ten counts. The chain recombines TRBV28 with TRBJ2-7; 12 bases are a match to TRBD1. The CDR3 has 15 residues. The germline gives CDR1 MDHEN, CDR2 SYDVKM. V lost 7 bases to trimming and J lost 5 bases; unmatched junction nucleotides: 9. This CDR3 reads CASNPRDRGRDEQYF. CDR3 nucleotide sequence: TGTGCCAGCAATCCCCGGGACAGGGGGCGCGACGAGCAGTACTTC.

This clonotype was seen ten or more times. CDR3 protein: CASSVTAGRRRNTDTQYF. CDR3 coding DNA: TGTGCCAGCAGCGTGACAGCCGGCAGGCGCCGGAACACAGATACGCAGTATTTT. This sequence joins TRBV5-5 and TRBJ2-3; D possibly corresponds to TRBD1 (5 bases). V lost 4 bases and J lost 2, with 23 bases in between. This CDR3 spans 18 amino acids. Germline V gives CDR1 SGHKS, CDR2 YYEKEE (reference sequence).

Ten or more counts support this clonotype. The rearrangement uses TRBV7-6 and TRBJ1-1; D might be TRBD1 (6 bases). This CDR3 comprises 17 residues. Germline-derived CDR1 and CDR2 are SGHVS and FNYEAQ. The V end lost 3 bases, the J end lost 1 base, and 18 bases lay between the germline ends. Here the CDR3 reads CASSFGTGSGRNTEAFF. The DNA of the CDR3 is TGTGCCAGCAGCTTTGGAACAGGGTCTGGGAGGAACACTGAAGCTTTCTTT.

In its sample, this clonotype ranks as large (0.1 to 1%). The chain employs TRBV6-5 and TRBJ1-2; D perhaps matches TRBD1 (5 bases). The germline V gene encodes CDR1 MNHEY and CDR2 SVGAGI. The CDR3 runs to 15 residues. With 3 bases removed from V and 4 bases from J, the gap between germline ends came to 15 bases. The CDR3 sequence is CASSYQTGSSYGYTF. The CDR3 DNA follows: TGTGCCAGCAGTTATCAAACAGGCAGCAGCTATGGCTACACCTTC.

This clonotype was counted ten times or more. The genes are TRBV12-3 or TRBV12-4 and TRBJ2-3; 10 bases are shared with TRBD2. The CDR3 consists of 19 residues. V gave up 6 bases and J gave up 3 bases; unmatched junction bases: 18. The CDR3 DNA is TGTGCCAGCAGCTTGGACAGGGCGAGCGGGAGGGCCCAGACAGATACGCAGTATTTT. Protein sequence: CASSLDRASGRAQTDTQYF.

This clonotype was detected many times. The chain employs TRBV6-1 and TRBJ2-5; D tentatively fits TRBD1 or TRBD2 (5 bases each). Germline CDR1 reads MNHNS; CDR2 reads SASEGT. This CDR3 contains 14 residues. The V gene lost 9 bases and the J gene lost 2 bases, with 16 bases spanning the gap. CDR3 in DNA: TGTGCCAGTCAGCCCGGGACGGAACAAGAGACCCAGTACTTC. This sequence encodes CASQPGTEQETQYF.

This clonotype was counted ten times or more. V is TRBV9 and J is TRBJ2-7; 7 positions agree with TRBD1. The CDR3 is 14 amino acids. Per germline, CDR1 SGDLS and CDR2 YYNGEE. With V trimmed by 4 bases and J by 2 bases, 6 bases remained unmatched. The CDR3: CASSPGTAPYEQYF. Here the CDR3 DNA reads TGTGCCAGCAGCCCAGGGACAGCCCCCTACGAGCAGTACTTC.

This clonotype has at least ten counts. The chain combines TRBV4-2 with TRBJ1-2; D gene ambiguous. The CDR3 covers 13 residues. CDR1 is LGHNA, CDR2 YNFKEQ, per germline. V lost 7 bases and J 1 base, leaving 10 bases between the germline ends. The CDR3 loop is CASTHPGNYGYTF. CDR3 nucleotides: TGTGCCAGCACCCATCCCGGTAACTATGGCTACACCTTC.

There are many counts of this clonotype. The chain couples TRBV27 to TRBJ2-7; D is unresolved. The V end was cut by 2 bases, the J end by 3 bases, with 8 bases between. The CDR3 runs 13 residues. The germline gives CDR1 MNHEY, CDR2 SMNVEV (reference sequence). CDR3: CASSLGGIYEQYF. CDR3 in DNA: TGTGCCAGCAGTTTAGGTGGGATCTACGAGCAGTACTTC.

This clonotype was seen repeatedly, ten times or more. The gene calls are TRBV28 and TRBJ1-5; a weak D match, TRBD1 (5 bases). The CDR3 extends over 18 amino acids. Germline assignment: CDR1 MDHEN and CDR2 SYDVKM. The ends were cut back, 1 base at V and 1 base at J, with 17 bases in the middle. Here the CDR3 reads CASSLSPDGGISNQPQHF. For the CDR3, the DNA is TGTGCCAGCAGTTTATCCCCCGACGGGGGGATAAGCAATCAGCCCCAGCATTTT.

This clonotype is termed medium-sized. The rearrangement joins TRBV4-3 to TRBJ2-6; D remains unclear. This CDR3 is 14 amino acids long. V lost 2 bases and J 4 bases, leaving 6 bases between the germline ends. Germline V gives CDR1 LGHNA, CDR2 YSLEER. This CDR3 is CASSQLTGANVLTF. The CDR3 DNA reads as TGCGCCAGCAGCCAACTTACGGGGGCCAACGTCCTGACTTTC.

This clonotype came up many times. The genes are TRBV19 and TRBJ1-1; tentatively, D is TRBD1 (5 bases). CDR3 length equals 15 residues. The V end lost 3 bases, the J end lost 3 bases, and 14 bases lay between the germline ends. CDR1 LNHDA and CDR2 SQIVND come from the germline V gene (reference sequence). CDR3 protein: CASSIQGDWDTEAFF. In nucleotides, the CDR3 is TGTGCCAGTAGTATTCAGGGAGACTGGGACACTGAAGCTTTCTTT.

This clonotype is medium-sized within its sample. The V and J genes are TRBV5-4 and TRBJ2-7; D is unclear. Germline V gene sequence: CDR1 SGHNT, CDR2 YYREEE (reference sequence). The CDR3 runs 18 residues. With 5 bases removed from V and 2 bases from J, the gap between germline ends came to 26 bases. The CDR3 loop is CASSQGSRIRHFTYEQYF. DNA of the CDR3: TGTGCCAGCAGTCAAGGGTCCAGGATTAGACACTTCACCTACGAGCAGTACTTC. Looking up the rest from reference TRBV5-4 and TRBJ2-7 gives the full variable domain: ETGVTQSPTHLIKTRGQQVTLRCSSQSGHNTVSWYQQALGQGPQFIFQYYREEENGRGNFPPRFSGLQFPNYSSELNVNALELDDSALYLCASSQGSRIRHFTYEQYFGPGTRLTVT.

This clonotype has at least ten counts. The gene calls are TRBV20-1 and TRBJ1-1, with 8 bases aligning to TRBD1. There are 15 residues in the CDR3. CDR1 is DFQATT, CDR2 SNEGSKA, per germline (reference sequence). J lost 4 bases, V lost 2 bases, and 9 bases had no gene match. In DNA form, the CDR3 reads TGCAGTGCTAGAACCCGACAGGGGCGGTCCACTGAAGCTTTCTTT. Translated, it gives CSARTRQGRSTEAFF.

There are many counts of this clonotype. J is TRBJ1-4 and V is TRBV7-9; 11 bases fit TRBD1. The V segment lost 6 bases and the J segment 7 bases; nucleotides outside the gene matches: 4. This CDR3 is 14 amino acids long. CDR1 is SEHNR and CDR2 is FQNEAQ in the germline V gene (reference sequence). CDR3 nucleotides: TGTGCCAGCAGGCGGACAGGGGGCCTTGAAAAACTGTTTTTT. Protein: CASRRTGGLEKLFF.

This clonotype was observed many times. The chain has TRBV2 and TRBJ1-1; maybe TRBD1 (5 bases). Trimming removed 6 bases from V and 4 bases from J, with 12 bases in between. The CDR3 spans 13 residues. Germline V gives CDR1 SNHLY, CDR2 FYNNEI. CDR3 nucleotides: TGTGCCAGCAGCCGCAGGGTGTCCACTGAAGCTTTCTTT. Protein sequence: CASSRRVSTEAFF.

This clonotype was recorded at least ten times. This chain links TRBV28 with TRBJ2-5; D uncertain. There are 14 residues in the CDR3. Germline-derived CDR1 and CDR2 are MDHEN and SYDVKM. The V and J ends lost 3 bases and 2 bases respectively, with 10 bases between them. The CDR3 DNA sequence: TGTGCCAGCAGTTTTGTACAGCTTCAAGAGACCCAGTACTTC. This translates into CASSFVQLQETQYF.

This clonotype was counted only a few times. The V and J genes are TRBV15 and TRBJ2-7; D unclear. Trimming left V 1 base short and J 10 bases short, with 14 bases between. Germline V gene lookup returns CDR1 LNHNV and CDR2 YYDKDF (reference sequence). The CDR3 has 13 amino acids. CDR3: CATSRGSGSDQYF. Here the CDR3 DNA reads TGTGCCACCAGCAGAGGATCCGGAAGCGACCAGTACTTC. Complete variable domain (other parts from reference TRBV15 and TRBJ2-7): DAMVIQNPRYQVTQFGKPVTLSCSQTLNHNVMYWYQQKSSQAPKLLFHYYDKDFNNEADTPDNFQSRRPNTSFCFLDIRSPGLGDTAMYLCATSRGSGSDQYFGPGTRLTVT.